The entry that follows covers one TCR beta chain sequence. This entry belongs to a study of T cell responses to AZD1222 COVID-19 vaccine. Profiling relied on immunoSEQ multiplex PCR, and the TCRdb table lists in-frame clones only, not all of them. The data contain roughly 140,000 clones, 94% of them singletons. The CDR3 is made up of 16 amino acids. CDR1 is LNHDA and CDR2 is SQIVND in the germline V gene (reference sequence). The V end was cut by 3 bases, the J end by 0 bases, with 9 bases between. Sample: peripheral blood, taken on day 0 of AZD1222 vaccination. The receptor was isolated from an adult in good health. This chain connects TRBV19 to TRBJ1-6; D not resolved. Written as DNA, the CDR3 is TGTGCCAGTAGTATCTCTGGGAGCTCCTATAATTCACCCCTCCACTTT. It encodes CASSISGSSYNSPLHF. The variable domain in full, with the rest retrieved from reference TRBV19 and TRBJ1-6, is DGGITQSPKYLFRKEGQNVTLSCEQNLNHDAMYWYRQDPGQGLRLIYYSQIVNDFQKGDIAEGYSVSREKKESFPLTVTSAQKNPTAFYLCASSISGSSYNSPLHFGNGTRLTVT.